This T cell receptor (beta chain) was identified in a study of T-cell reconstitution after alpha-beta-depleted transplantation in children. Overall study results and limits: High day-60 TCRbeta diversity in some patients came from surviving recipient T cells and thymic progenitors. Counts and diversity of T cells one year after transplant came mostly from newly produced T cells. Approximately two months post-transplant, alpha-beta T cells reportedly originated from several hundred expanded graft clones.

This clonotype has ten or more counts. Antigen specificity is unknown. Preparation of the TCRbeta library was carried out with unique molecular identifiers. TCRdb called the PCR reads again in MiXCR, with one record for every CDR3 protein. Of hundreds of thousands of distinct CDR3 sequences listed, 15% to 20% are singletons. The material was PBMCs, mostly from graft donor cells, obtained 360 days after TCRalphabeta/CD19-depleted stem cell transplant. The TCR was taken from a male patient aged 10 to 17 who had a stem cell transplant for acute lymphoblastic leukemia, so the T cells may come from the graft donor.

The CDR3 DNA is TGCGCCAGCAGCTTGGTGGCAGGGGTCACAGATACGCAGTATTTT. This encodes CASSLVAGVTDTQYF. The chain joins TRBV5-1 to TRBJ2-3; the D gene is possibly TRBD1 (6 bases). V was pared by 0 bases and J by 2 bases, with 10 bases between. Germline CDR1 is SGHRS and CDR2 is YFSETQ. This CDR3 is 15 amino acids long.